The sequence of this T cell receptor beta chain was determined in a study of blood T cell repertoires in COVID-19. The CDR3 sequence is 15 residues long. The V and J ends lost 1 base and 5 bases, in that order; junction bases with no gene match: 3. From germline, CDR1 is MGHRA and CDR2 YSYEKL. TCRdb's copy holds only in-frame clones and misses some; the assay was immunoSEQ multiplex PCR. The sample lists some 120,000 clones, 90% occurring once. Only a few counts were recorded for this clone. Source material: peripheral blood. The TCR originated in a man between 50 and 59 years old with active COVID-19. The chain joins TRBV4-1 to TRBJ2-1; 9 nucleotides agree with TRBD1. The CDR3 protein is CASSQGDRAHNEQFF. CDR3 DNA: TGCGCCAGCAGCCAAGGGGACAGGGCCCACAATGAGCAGTTCTTC.